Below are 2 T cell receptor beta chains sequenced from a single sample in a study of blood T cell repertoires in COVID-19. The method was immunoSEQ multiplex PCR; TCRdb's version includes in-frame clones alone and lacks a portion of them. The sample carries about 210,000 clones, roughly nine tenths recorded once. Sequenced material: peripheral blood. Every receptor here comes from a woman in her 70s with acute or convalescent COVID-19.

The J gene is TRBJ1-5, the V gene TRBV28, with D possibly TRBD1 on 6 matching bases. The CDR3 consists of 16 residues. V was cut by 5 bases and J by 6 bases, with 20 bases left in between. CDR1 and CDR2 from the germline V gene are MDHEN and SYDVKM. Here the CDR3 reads CASSRPQGSVGQPQHF. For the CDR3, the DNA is TGTGCCAGCAGTAGACCTCAGGGGTCGGTCGGTCAGCCCCAGCATTTT.

In nucleotides, the CDR3 is TGTGCCAGCAGTGATGGACAGGGCGGGTCACCCCTCCACTTT. It specifies CASSDGQGGSPLHF. The chain uses TRBV6-1 and TRBJ1-6; TRBD1 matches 8 bases. V dropped 3 bases and J dropped 10; count of bases not matched to a gene: 5. The CDR3 spans 14 residues. Per germline, CDR1 MNHNS and CDR2 SASEGT.